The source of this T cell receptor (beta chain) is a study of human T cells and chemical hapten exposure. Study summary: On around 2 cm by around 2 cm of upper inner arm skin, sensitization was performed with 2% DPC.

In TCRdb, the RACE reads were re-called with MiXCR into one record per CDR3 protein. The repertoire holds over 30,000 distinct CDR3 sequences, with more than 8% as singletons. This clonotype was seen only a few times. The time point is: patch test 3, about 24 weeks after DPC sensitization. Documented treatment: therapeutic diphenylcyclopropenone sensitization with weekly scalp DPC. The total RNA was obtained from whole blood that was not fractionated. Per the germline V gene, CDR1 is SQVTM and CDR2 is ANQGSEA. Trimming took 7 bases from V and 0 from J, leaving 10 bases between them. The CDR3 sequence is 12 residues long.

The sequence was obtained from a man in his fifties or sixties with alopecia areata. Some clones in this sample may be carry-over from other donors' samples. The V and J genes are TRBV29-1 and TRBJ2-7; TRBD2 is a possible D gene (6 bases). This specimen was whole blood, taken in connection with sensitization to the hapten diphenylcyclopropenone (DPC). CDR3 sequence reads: CSGGTSSYEQYF. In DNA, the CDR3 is TGCAGCGGCGGGACTTCCTCCTACGAGCAGTACTTC.